This T cell receptor (beta chain) was profiled in a study of OX40 agonist ivuxolimab in advanced cancers. General observations from the study: Also present in some nonresponders was a low level of normalized T-cell clonal expansion.

Profiled with immunoSEQ multiplex PCR; TCRdb holds only in-frame clones, not every one. The sample consists of approximately 29,000 clones, roughly 83% of them appearing once. No patient had autoimmune disease or received systemic immunosuppression. Blood sampling was done at baseline, cycle 4 day 1, and cycle 7 day 1. This CDR3 contains 15 residues. V lost 6 bases, J lost 4 bases, and 16 bases lay in between. Germline assignment: CDR1 MNHNY and CDR2 SVGAGI (reference sequence). Regarding this clone: Its target is not known.

This chain uses TRBV6-6 with TRBJ1-3; maybe TRBD1 (6 bases). This sequence originates from an adult with an advanced solid tumor such as melanoma, head and neck, liver or kidney cancer. The material sequenced was CD4+ or CD8+ T cells sorted from blood, taken in a trial of the OX40 agonist ivuxolimab. The chain's CDR3 is CASRQSGASGNTIYF. The CDR3 DNA is TGTGCCAGCAGGCAATCAGGGGCATCGGGAAACACCATATATTTT.